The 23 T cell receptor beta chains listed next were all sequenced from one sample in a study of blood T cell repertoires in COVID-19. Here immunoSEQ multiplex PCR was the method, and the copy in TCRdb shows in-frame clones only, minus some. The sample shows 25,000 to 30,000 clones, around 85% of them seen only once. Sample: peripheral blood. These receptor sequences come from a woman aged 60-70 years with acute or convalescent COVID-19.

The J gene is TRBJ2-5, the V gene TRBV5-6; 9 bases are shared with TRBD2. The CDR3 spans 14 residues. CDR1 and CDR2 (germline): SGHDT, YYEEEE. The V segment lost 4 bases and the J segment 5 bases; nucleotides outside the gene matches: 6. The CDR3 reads CASSTKTSGETQYF. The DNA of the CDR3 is TGTGCCAGCAGCACTAAGACTAGCGGTGAGACCCAGTACTTC.

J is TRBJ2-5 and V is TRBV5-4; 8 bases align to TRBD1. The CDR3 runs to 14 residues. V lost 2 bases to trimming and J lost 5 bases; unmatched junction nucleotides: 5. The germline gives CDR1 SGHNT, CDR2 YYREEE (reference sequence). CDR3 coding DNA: TGTGCCAGCAGCTTACGGACAGGGTTGGAGACCCAGTACTTC. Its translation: CASSLRTGLETQYF.

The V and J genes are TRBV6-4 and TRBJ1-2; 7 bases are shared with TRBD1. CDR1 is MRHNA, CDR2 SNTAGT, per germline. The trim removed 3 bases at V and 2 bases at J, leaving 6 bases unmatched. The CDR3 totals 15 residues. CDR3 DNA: TGTGCCAGCAGTGAGAGCGGCAGGGGGAACTATGGCTACACCTTC. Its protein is CASSESGRGNYGYTF.

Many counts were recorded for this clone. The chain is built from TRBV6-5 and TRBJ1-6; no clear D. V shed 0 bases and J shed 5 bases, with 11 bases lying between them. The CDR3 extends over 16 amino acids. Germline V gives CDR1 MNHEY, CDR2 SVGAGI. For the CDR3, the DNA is TGTGCCAGCAGTTACTCGAGGGAATACGATAATTCACCCCTCCACTTT. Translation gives CASSYSREYDNSPLHF.

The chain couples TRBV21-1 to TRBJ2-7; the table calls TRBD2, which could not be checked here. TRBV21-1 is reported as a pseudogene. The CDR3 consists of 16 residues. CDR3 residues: CASSKPRGGTHYEQYF. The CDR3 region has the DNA TGTGCCAGCAGCAAACCCCGGGGGGGTACTCACTACGAGCAGTACTTC.

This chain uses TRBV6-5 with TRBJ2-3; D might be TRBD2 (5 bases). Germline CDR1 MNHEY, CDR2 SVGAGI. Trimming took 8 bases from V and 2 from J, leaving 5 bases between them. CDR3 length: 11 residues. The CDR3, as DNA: TGTGCCAGCCGGGACACAGATACGCAGTATTTT. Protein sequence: CASRDTDTQYF.

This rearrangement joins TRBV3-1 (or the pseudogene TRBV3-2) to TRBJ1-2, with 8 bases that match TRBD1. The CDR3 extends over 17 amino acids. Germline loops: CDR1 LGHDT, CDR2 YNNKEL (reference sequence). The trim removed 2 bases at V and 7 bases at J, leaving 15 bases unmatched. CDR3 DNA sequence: TGTGCCAGCAGCCAATCAGATCGGACAGGGCCGTGGAGTGGCTACACCTTC. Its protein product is CASSQSDRTGPWSGYTF.

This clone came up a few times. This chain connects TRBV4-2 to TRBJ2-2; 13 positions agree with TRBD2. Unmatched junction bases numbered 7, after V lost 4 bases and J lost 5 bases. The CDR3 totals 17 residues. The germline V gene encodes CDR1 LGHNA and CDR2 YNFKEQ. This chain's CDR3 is CASSPGLAGDTTGELFF. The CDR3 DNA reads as TGTGCCAGCAGCCCTGGACTAGCGGGGGACACAACCGGGGAGCTGTTTTTT.

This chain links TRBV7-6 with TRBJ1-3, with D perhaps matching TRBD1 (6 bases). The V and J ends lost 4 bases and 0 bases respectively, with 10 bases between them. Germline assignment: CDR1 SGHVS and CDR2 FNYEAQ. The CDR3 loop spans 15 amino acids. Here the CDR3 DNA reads TGTGCCAGCAGCTCCGGGACACCCTCTGGAAACACCATATATTTT. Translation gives CASSSGTPSGNTIYF.

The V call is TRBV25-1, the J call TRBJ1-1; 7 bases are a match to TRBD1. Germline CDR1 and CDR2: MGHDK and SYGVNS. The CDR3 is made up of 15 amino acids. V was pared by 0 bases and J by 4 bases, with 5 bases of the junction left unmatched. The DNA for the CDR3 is TGTGCCAGCAGTGAATATATGGCAGGGGGCACTGAAGCTTTCTTT. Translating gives CASSEYMAGGTEAFF.

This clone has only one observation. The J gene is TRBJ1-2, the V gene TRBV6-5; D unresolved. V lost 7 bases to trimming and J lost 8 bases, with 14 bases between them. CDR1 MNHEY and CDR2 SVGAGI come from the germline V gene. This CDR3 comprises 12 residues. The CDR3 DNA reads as TGTGCCAGCAATCACCGGGAGGGCGGCTACACCTTC. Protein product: CASNHREGGYTF.

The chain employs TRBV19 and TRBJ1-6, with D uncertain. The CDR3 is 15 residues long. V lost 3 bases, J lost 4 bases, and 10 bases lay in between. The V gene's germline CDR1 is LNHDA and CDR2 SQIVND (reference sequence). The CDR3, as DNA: TGTGCCAGTAGTATTGCCGGGGAATATAATTCACCCCTCCACTTT. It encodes CASSIAGEYNSPLHF.

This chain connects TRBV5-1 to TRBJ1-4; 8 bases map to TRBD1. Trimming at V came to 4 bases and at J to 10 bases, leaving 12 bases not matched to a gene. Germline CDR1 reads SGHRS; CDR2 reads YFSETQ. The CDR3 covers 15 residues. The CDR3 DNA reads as TGCGCCAGCAGCCGGGGACAGGTTGAGTCGGGAAAACTGTTTTTT. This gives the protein CASSRGQVESGKLFF. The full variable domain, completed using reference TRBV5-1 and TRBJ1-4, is KAGVTQTPRYLIKTRGQQVTLSCSPISGHRSVSWYQQTPGQGLQFLFEYFSETQRNKGNFPGRFSGRQFSNSRSEMNVSTLELGDSALYLCASSRGQVESGKLFFGSGTQLSVL.

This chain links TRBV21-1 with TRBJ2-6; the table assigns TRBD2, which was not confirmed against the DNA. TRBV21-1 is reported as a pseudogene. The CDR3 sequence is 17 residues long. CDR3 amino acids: CASSKERQGGGANVLTF. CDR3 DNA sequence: TGTGCCAGCAGCAAAGAACGGCAGGGAGGCGGGGCCAACGTCCTGACTTTC.

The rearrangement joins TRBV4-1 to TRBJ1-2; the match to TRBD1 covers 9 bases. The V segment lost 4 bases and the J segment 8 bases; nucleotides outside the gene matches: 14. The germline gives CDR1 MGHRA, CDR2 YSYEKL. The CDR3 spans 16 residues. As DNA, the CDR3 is TGCGCCAGCAGCCTACCGGGACAGGGACGGGTCGAAGGCTACACCTTC. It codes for CASSLPGQGRVEGYTF.

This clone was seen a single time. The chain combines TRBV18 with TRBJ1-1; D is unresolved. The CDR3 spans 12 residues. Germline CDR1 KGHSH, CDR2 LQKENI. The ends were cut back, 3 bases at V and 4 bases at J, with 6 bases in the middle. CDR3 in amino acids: CASSPLRTEAFF. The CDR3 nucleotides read TGTGCCAGCTCACCGTTGCGCACTGAAGCTTTCTTT.

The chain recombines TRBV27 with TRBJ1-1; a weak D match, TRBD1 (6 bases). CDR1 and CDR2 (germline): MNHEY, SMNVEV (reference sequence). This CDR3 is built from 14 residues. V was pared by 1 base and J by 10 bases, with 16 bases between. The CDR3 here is CASSLWGGRSVAFF. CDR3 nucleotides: TGTGCCAGCAGTTTATGGGGGGGGCGGTCCGTAGCTTTCTTT.

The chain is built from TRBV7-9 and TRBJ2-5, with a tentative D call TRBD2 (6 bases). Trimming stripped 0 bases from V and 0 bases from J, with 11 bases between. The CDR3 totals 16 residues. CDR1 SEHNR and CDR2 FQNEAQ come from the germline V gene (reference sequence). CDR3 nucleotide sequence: TGTGCCAGCAGCTTAGCCGGGACTGAGTACCAAGAGACCCAGTACTTC. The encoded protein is CASSLAGTEYQETQYF.

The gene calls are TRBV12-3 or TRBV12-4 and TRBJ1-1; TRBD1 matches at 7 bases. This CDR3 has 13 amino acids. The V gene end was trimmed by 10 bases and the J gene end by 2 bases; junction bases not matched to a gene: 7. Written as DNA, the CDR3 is TGTGCCATCAGAACAGGGGCCAACACTGAAGCTTTCTTT. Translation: CAIRTGANTEAFF.

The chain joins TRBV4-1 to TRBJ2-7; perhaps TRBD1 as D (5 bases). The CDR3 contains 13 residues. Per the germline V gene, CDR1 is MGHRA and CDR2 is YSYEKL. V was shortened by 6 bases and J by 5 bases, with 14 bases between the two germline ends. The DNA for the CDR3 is TGCGCCAGCAGGGACAAATTTTCCAACGAGCAGTACTTC. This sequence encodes CASRDKFSNEQYF.

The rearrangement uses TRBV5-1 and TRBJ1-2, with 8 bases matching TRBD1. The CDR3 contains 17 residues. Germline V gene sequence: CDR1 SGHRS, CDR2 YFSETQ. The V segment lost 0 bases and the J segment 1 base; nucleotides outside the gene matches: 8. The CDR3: CASSLDGRGQSNYGYTF. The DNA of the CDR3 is TGCGCCAGCAGCTTGGATGGCAGGGGGCAAAGTAACTATGGCTACACCTTC.

CDR3 region: CASSRIRGQETQYF. The CDR3 DNA reads TGTGCCAGCTCACGCATCAGGGGTCAAGAGACCCAGTACTTC. The chain carries TRBV18 and TRBJ2-5, with D maybe TRBD1 (6 bases). The CDR3 contains 14 residues. Per the germline V gene, CDR1 is KGHSH and CDR2 is LQKENI. V gave up 4 bases and J gave up 2 bases, with 11 bases separating them.

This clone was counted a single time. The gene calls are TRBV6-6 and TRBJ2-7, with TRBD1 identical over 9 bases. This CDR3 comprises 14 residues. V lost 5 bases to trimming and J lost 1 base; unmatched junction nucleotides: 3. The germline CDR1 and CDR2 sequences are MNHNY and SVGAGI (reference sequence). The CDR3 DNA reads TGTGCCAGCAGTCCCGGGACAGGGTCCTACGAGCAGTACTTC. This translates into CASSPGTGSYEQYF.